One and the same sample provided the 4 T cell receptor beta chains below, sequenced in a study of blood T cell repertoires in COVID-19. Only in-frame clones appear in the TCRdb table, and some are missing; sequencing was by immunoSEQ multiplex PCR. Here the sample spans around 370,000 clones, more than 70% being singletons. Specimen: PBMCs or T cells enriched from blood (not recorded which). These receptors came from a woman younger than 30 who had recovered from COVID-19.

This CDR3 reads CASSPHRASNQPQHF. The CDR3 DNA is TGTGCCAGTAGTCCCCACAGGGCTAGCAATCAGCCCCAGCATTTT. The V gene is TRBV19, the J gene TRBJ1-5, with D possibly matching TRBD1 (6 bases). The V end was cut by 5 bases, the J end by 0 bases, with 11 bases between. Germline assignment: CDR1 LNHDA and CDR2 SQIVND (reference sequence). This CDR3 has 15 amino acids.

CDR3 bases: TGTGCCAGCTCACCGGGACAGGGTCAAAATGAAAAACTGTTTTTT. Translated: CASSPGQGQNEKLFF. The rearrangement links TRBV19 to TRBJ1-4, with 9 bases fitting TRBD1. V shed 9 bases, J shed 5 bases, and the junction held 10 bases outside the gene matches. Germline V gives CDR1 LNHDA, CDR2 SQIVND (reference sequence). The CDR3 contains 15 residues.

The chain couples TRBV19 to TRBJ2-1, with 9 bases fitting TRBD2. This CDR3 has 18 residues. Germline CDR1 LNHDA, CDR2 SQIVND (reference sequence). J gave up 0 bases and V 3 bases, and 9 bases lay outside the gene matches. The CDR3 DNA is TGTGCCAGTAGTATGCCTAGCGGGGCTTCAAGCTCCTACAATGAGCAGTTCTTC. This encodes CASSMPSGASSSYNEQFF. The complete variable domain, with remaining parts taken from reference TRBV19 and TRBJ2-1, reads DGGITQSPKYLFRKEGQNVTLSCEQNLNHDAMYWYRQDPGQGLRLIYYSQIVNDFQKGDIAEGYSVSREKKESFPLTVTSAQKNPTAFYLCASSMPSGASSSYNEQFFGPGTRLTVL.

This clone was seen a single time. This chain connects TRBV5-1 to TRBJ2-7; TRBD1 agrees at 9 bases. V was clipped by 5 bases and J by 5 bases; unmatched bases: 11. This CDR3 spans 15 amino acids. CDR1 and CDR2 from the germline V gene are SGHRS and YFSETQ. The CDR3 spells CASRSPSGTGNEQYF. CDR3 bases: TGCGCCAGCAGATCTCCTTCCGGGACAGGGAACGAGCAGTACTTC.